One sample yielded the 19 T cell receptor beta chains listed below, sequenced in a study of shared clonotypes between healthy human individuals. The method was immunoSEQ multiplex PCR; TCRdb's version includes in-frame clones alone and lacks a portion of them. The data hold about 2.4 million clones, with 90% to 95% observed a single time. The specimen was naive CD4+ T cells from PBMCs. Noted subset: CD45RA+ positively selected. The receptors derive from a man younger than 35 in good health. Some clones in this sample may be carry-over from other donors' samples.

V usage is TRBV4-3 and J usage is TRBJ1-1, with 9 bases fitting TRBD1. V trimming: 5 bases; J trimming: 5 bases; junction bases outside the gene matches: 9. CDR3 length equals 15 residues. The germline gives CDR1 LGHNA, CDR2 YSLEER. In nucleotides, the CDR3 is TGCGCCAGCAGCTATCGGACAGGGGTGGGTACTGAAGCTTTCTTT. It encodes CASSYRTGVGTEAFF.

This clone was counted only a few times. Other DNA sequences of this sample code for an identical CDR3. The V call is TRBV19, the J call TRBJ1-1; D is unclear. Germline V gives CDR1 LNHDA, CDR2 SQIVND (reference sequence). The CDR3 is 13 amino acids. V shed 3 bases and J shed 1 base, with 6 bases lying between them. CDR3: CASSIAKNTEAFF. In DNA, the CDR3 is TGTGCCAGTAGTATCGCCAAGAACACTGAAGCTTTCTTT.

This sequence joins TRBV28 and TRBJ2-7, with 8 bases identical to TRBD2. V dropped 6 bases and J dropped 7; count of bases not matched to a gene: 11. Germline V gene data show CDR1 as MDHEN and CDR2 as SYDVKM. This CDR3 is 14 amino acids long. In nucleotides, the CDR3 is TGTGCCAGCAGCGAACCTAGCGGGTACAGGGAGCAGTACTTC. This gives the protein CASSEPSGYREQYF.

The rearrangement uses TRBV5-1 and TRBJ1-2, with 7 bases matching TRBD1. Per germline, CDR1 SGHRS and CDR2 YFSETQ. The length of the CDR3 is 15 residues. J lost 8 bases, V lost 0 bases, and 10 bases had no gene match. The CDR3 DNA reads TGCGCCAGCAGCTTGGTAGGGACAGAAGGCAGGGGCTACACCTTC. Protein: CASSLVGTEGRGYTF.

The chain employs TRBV6-5 and TRBJ2-3; 7 bases are shared with TRBD1. CDR3 length: 15 residues. In germline, CDR1 is MNHEY, CDR2 SVGAGI. Losses at the gene ends were 6 bases for V and 8 bases for J; bases not matched to a gene: 14. CDR3 nucleotide sequence: TGTGCCAGCAGCCGAGACAGGGTAAGGCTTGGTACGCAGTATTTT. It specifies CASSRDRVRLGTQYF.

CDR3: CAISESRAGGDQPQHF. In DNA, the CDR3 is TGTGCCATCAGTGAGTCGAGGGCAGGGGGCGATCAGCCCCAGCATTTT. V is TRBV10-3 and J is TRBJ1-5, with TRBD1 identical over 8 bases. The CDR3 consists of 16 residues. Germline CDR1 reads ENHRY; CDR2 reads SYGVKD. V shed 0 bases, J shed 5 bases, and the junction held 6 bases outside the gene matches.

A note on this clone: Other nucleotide sequences from this sample produce the same CDR3. The CDR3 region is CASRRQGNTGELFF. CDR3 coding DNA: TGTGCCAGCAGGAGACAGGGGAACACCGGGGAGCTGTTTTTT. The chain joins TRBV2 to TRBJ2-2, with 7 bases identical to TRBD1. Looked up from germline, CDR1 is SNHLY and CDR2 is FYNNEI. V gave up 6 bases and J gave up 1 base; unmatched junction bases: 2. There are 14 residues in the CDR3.

V usage is TRBV19 and J usage is TRBJ2-5; D not certain. The CDR3 extends over 13 amino acids. The V gene lost 3 bases and the J gene lost 4 bases, with 9 bases spanning the gap. The V gene's germline CDR1 is LNHDA and CDR2 SQIVND (reference sequence). Written as DNA, the CDR3 is TGTGCCAGTAGTATGACGGCCCGAGAGACCCAGTACTTC. Translated: CASSMTARETQYF.

This clone has just one count. The chain joins TRBV7-2 to TRBJ1-5; D is possibly TRBD1 (5 bases). The CDR3 contains 16 residues. V gave up 5 bases and J gave up 3 bases, with 17 bases separating them. CDR1 SGHTA and CDR2 FQGNSA come from the germline V gene. CDR3 in DNA: TGTGCCAGCAGCCCGGGTTCGGGGGTAGTCAATCAGCCCCAGCATTTT. Its translation: CASSPGSGVVNQPQHF.

The chain combines TRBV5-6 with TRBJ1-1, with D perhaps matching TRBD1 (5 bases). The V and J ends lost 0 bases and 8 bases respectively, with 11 bases between them. The germline gives CDR1 SGHDT, CDR2 YYEEEE. The CDR3 sequence is 13 residues long. CDR3 in amino acids: CASSLDRHAEAFF. The CDR3 nucleotides read TGTGCCAGCAGCTTGGACAGGCACGCGGAAGCTTTCTTT.

The chain links TRBV25-1 to TRBJ2-1; maybe TRBD1 (7 bases). The CDR3 length is 17 residues. CDR1 is MGHDK, CDR2 SYGVNS, per germline. The ends were cut back, 3 bases at V and 1 base at J, with 16 bases in the middle. The CDR3 bases are TGTGCCAGCAGTGACAGCCGGAGGGGGCAATCCTACAATGAGCAGTTCTTC. Translating gives CASSDSRRGQSYNEQFF. The full variable domain, rest sourced from reference TRBV25-1 and TRBJ2-1, is EADIYQTPRYLVIGTGKKITLECSQTMGHDKMYWYQQDPGMELHLIHYSYGVNSTEKGDLSSESTVSRIRTEHFPLTLESARPSHTSQYLCASSDSRRGQSYNEQFFGPGTRLTVL.

The V and J genes are TRBV19 and TRBJ2-5, with 11 bases identical to TRBD1. V lost 6 bases and J lost 5; bases outside the gene matches: 5. The CDR3 runs 14 residues. CDR1 and CDR2 (germline): LNHDA, SQIVND (reference sequence). CDR3 amino acids: CASSGQGAGETQYF. CDR3 DNA sequence: TGTGCCAGTAGCGGACAGGGGGCAGGGGAGACCCAGTACTTC.

V is TRBV6-1 and J is TRBJ2-4; 7 nucleotides line up with TRBD1. The length of the CDR3 is 15 residues. The junction had 8 bases not matched to a gene; V was cut back by 6 bases and J by 3 bases. CDR1 and CDR2 from the germline V gene are MNHNS and SASEGT. CDR3 nucleotides: TGTGCCAGCAGCTTAGAGACAGGGCTCAAAAACATTCAGTACTTC. Encoded protein: CASSLETGLKNIQYF.

V gene TRBV19 combines with J gene TRBJ2-1; 9 nucleotides agree with TRBD2. The V segment lost 4 bases and the J segment 7 bases; nucleotides outside the gene matches: 11. The CDR3 covers 16 residues. Germline CDR1 reads LNHDA; CDR2 reads SQIVND (reference sequence). The CDR3 DNA is TGTGCCAGTAGTACCCCTGGTAGCGGGAGAGGTAATGAGCAGTTCTTC. Protein product: CASSTPGSGRGNEQFF.

The chain recombines TRBV15 with TRBJ2-1, with 9 bases identical to TRBD1. V dropped 3 bases and J dropped 0; count of bases not matched to a gene: 15. The CDR3 is 20 amino acids. The germline gives CDR1 LNHNV, CDR2 YYDKDF (reference sequence). The CDR3 here is CATSRAGTGNWRSSYNEQFF. CDR3 bases: TGTGCCACCAGCAGGGCCGGGACAGGGAATTGGCGGAGCTCCTACAATGAGCAGTTCTTC.

The chain combines TRBV6-5 with TRBJ1-5; D call uncertain. The V gene's germline CDR1 is MNHEY and CDR2 SVGAGI. There are 16 residues in the CDR3. Trimming shortened V by 0 bases and J by 0 bases, and 9 bases separated the two germline ends. The CDR3 sequence: CASSYSSENSNQPQHF. CDR3 DNA: TGTGCCAGCAGTTACTCGAGCGAGAATAGCAATCAGCCCCAGCATTTT.

The rearrangement joins TRBV7-9 to TRBJ1-2; maybe TRBD1 (5 bases). Germline CDR1 and CDR2: SEHNR and FQNEAQ (reference sequence). V was cut by 6 bases and J by 6 bases, with 14 bases left in between. The CDR3 extends over 13 amino acids. The CDR3 DNA reads as TGTGCCAGCAGTCCCCGCCAGGGCGATGGCTACACCTTC. It translates to CASSPRQGDGYTF.

The count of this clone is one. The rearrangement joins TRBV27 to TRBJ2-2, with 11 bases identical to TRBD2. The CDR3 contains 18 residues. The ends lost 0 bases at V and 6 bases at J; junction bases unmatched: 9. CDR1 and CDR2 (germline): MNHEY, SMNVEV (reference sequence). The CDR3 bases are TGTGCCAGCAGTTTATCCCCACGACTAGCGGGAAAGGCCGGGGAGCTGTTTTTT. It is translated as CASSLSPRLAGKAGELFF.

In its sample, this clone was seen once. The chain combines TRBV6-1 with TRBJ1-4; D may be TRBD1 (6 bases). The CDR3 extends over 15 amino acids. CDR1 is MNHNS and CDR2 is SASEGT in the germline V gene. V lost 4 bases to trimming and J lost 8 bases, with 17 bases between them. CDR3 DNA: TGTGCCAGCAGTGCCCAGGGGCCGCGGTACGAAAAACTGTTTTTT. Its translation: CASSAQGPRYEKLFF.